The T cell receptor beta chain under discussion was sequenced for a study of blood T cell repertoires in COVID-19. About the research overall: There were acute and convalescent COVID-19 samples, and they came from the United States, Italy and Spain. Sample material is recorded as cDNA or gDNA derived from T cells, B-cell-depleted T cells, or PBMCs.

The CDR3 has 15 residues. Germline V gene sequence: CDR1 LNHDA, CDR2 SQIVND (reference sequence). V lost 4 bases to trimming and J lost 1 base, with 11 bases between them. As originally analysed: Estimated nucleated cell counts came from reference gene primer amplification. Profiling relied on immunoSEQ multiplex PCR, and the TCRdb table lists in-frame clones only, not all of them. V and J calls and clone size are given by that table; D and trimming were obtained from the DNA. In the table there are under 120,000 clones, approximately 92% of which are singletons. The sample consisted of peripheral blood. The chain links TRBV19 to TRBJ1-5; D is possibly TRBD1 (6 bases). The TCR originated in a woman aged 80 or over with acute or convalescent COVID-19. CDR3 bases: TGTGCCAGTAGTACGGGACACACAAGCAATCAGCCCCAGCATTTT. This translates into CASSTGHTSNQPQHF.